Listed here are 20 T cell receptor beta chains from one sample, sequenced in a study of STAT5B mutations in CD4+ large granular lymphocyte leukemia (dated by TCRdb to the early 2020s). Library construction relied on the immunoSEQ multiplex PCR assay. TCRdb stores this immuneACCESS table with in-frame sequences only. Part of the clones is absent; in the studies checked, under half of the shortfall reflects unresolved V genes, and no reason is known for the rest. This sample gives roughly 48,000 clones in total; around 70% of them show up just once. Of the sample, 1.5% to 1.9% is held by the ten largest clones. The sample was CD4+ T cells from blood buffy coats. These receptors all stem from a human donor in good health.

This chain connects TRBV28 to TRBJ1-2, with D hard to call. V was clipped by 5 bases and J by 2 bases, with 6 bases between them. The CDR3 extends over 12 amino acids. Germline V lookup: CDR1 MDHEN, CDR2 SYDVKM. The CDR3 region has the DNA TGTGCCAGCAGTCCGGACAACTATGGCTACACCTTC. Residues: CASSPDNYGYTF.

This clone was picked up one time. The chain joins TRBV7-9 to TRBJ2-3; D ambiguous. This CDR3 has 12 residues. V lost 5 bases and J lost 4, with 7 bases in between. The germline CDR1 and CDR2 sequences are SEHNR and FQNEAQ (reference sequence). DNA of the CDR3: TGTGCCAGCAGCGCCCTAGCAGATACGCAGTATTTT. This encodes CASSALADTQYF.

This chain uses TRBV2 with TRBJ2-2, with TRBD1 identical over 8 bases. The V and J ends lost 7 bases and 5 bases, in that order; junction bases with no gene match: 9. Germline V lookup: CDR1 SNHLY, CDR2 FYNNEI. The CDR3 covers 15 residues. The CDR3 loop reads CASTDGQGGTGELFF. CDR3 sequence (DNA): TGTGCCAGCACCGATGGACAGGGTGGTACCGGGGAGCTGTTTTTT.

The V gene is TRBV5-1, the J gene TRBJ2-2, with 8 bases identical to TRBD2. V trimming: 4 bases; J trimming: 0 bases; junction bases outside the gene matches: 5. Germline V gene data show CDR1 as SGHRS and CDR2 as YFSETQ. CDR3 length equals 16 residues. CDR3: CASSVRLATNTGELFF. The CDR3 DNA reads as TGCGCCAGCAGCGTCCGACTAGCGACGAACACCGGGGAGCTGTTTTTT.

The chain couples TRBV5-6 to TRBJ2-1; 11 nucleotides line up with TRBD1. Germline-derived CDR1 and CDR2 are SGHDT and YYEEEE. Losses at the gene ends were 3 bases for V and 8 bases for J; bases not matched to a gene: 10. The CDR3 loop spans 16 amino acids. DNA for the CDR3: TGTGCCAGCAGCTCCACTCCGGGACAGGGGGGGCATGAGCAGTTCTTC. This sequence encodes CASSSTPGQGGHEQFF.

This clone turned up a few times. This rearrangement joins TRBV7-9 to TRBJ1-1; D is ambiguous. V was shortened by 2 bases and J by 6 bases, with 10 bases between the two germline ends. Germline V gives CDR1 SEHNR, CDR2 FQNEAQ (reference sequence). This CDR3 contains 13 residues. The CDR3 spells CASSLTAGSEAFF. DNA of the CDR3: TGTGCCAGCAGCTTAACCGCAGGATCTGAAGCTTTCTTT.

This clone was seen more than once but under ten times. The rearrangement links TRBV6-1 to TRBJ2-7, with D perhaps TRBD1 (5 bases). The germline V and J ends were trimmed by 6 bases and 2 bases, with 14 bases remaining between them. Germline V gives CDR1 MNHNS, CDR2 SASEGT. The CDR3 runs 14 residues. CDR3 protein: CASRLDRLTYEQYF. CDR3 DNA sequence: TGTGCCAGCAGGTTAGACAGACTTACCTACGAGCAGTACTTC.

This chain connects TRBV6-6 to TRBJ2-2, with no clear D. Trimming left V 5 bases short and J 4 bases short, with 14 bases between. This CDR3 spans 15 amino acids. The germline gives CDR1 MNHNY, CDR2 SVGAGI (reference sequence). The CDR3 coding sequence is TGTGCCAGCAGTAAATTAGCCGTCGGCACCGGGGAGCTGTTTTTT. Its protein product is CASSKLAVGTGELFF.

V is TRBV2 and J is TRBJ1-5; D gene ambiguous. The germline gives CDR1 SNHLY, CDR2 FYNNEI. CDR3 size: 12 residues. V was clipped by 5 bases and J by 12 bases, with 14 bases between them. The DNA of the CDR3 is TGTGCCAGCAGTCTTTGGGTGGAGAGCCAGCATTTT. Its protein product is CASSLWVESQHF.

Here the CDR3 DNA reads TGTGCCAGCAGTCCGGGGGGGCTGAAGTACAATGAGCAGTTCTTC. It encodes CASSPGGLKYNEQFF. The chain is built from TRBV6-5 and TRBJ2-1; 8 bases map to TRBD2. Germline V gene data show CDR1 as MNHEY and CDR2 as SVGAGI. The CDR3 totals 15 residues. Trimming cost V 5 bases and J 4 bases; bases outside gene matches: 7.

Worth noting for this clone: One end of the junction varies from germline; a read error may be responsible. J is TRBJ2-1 and V is TRBV7-7; D is perhaps TRBD2 (5 bases). This CDR3 contains 15 residues. Germline assignment: CDR1 SSHAT and CDR2 FNYEAQ (reference sequence). The CDR3 region has the DNA TGTGCTAGCAGCTTATCCGGCGGGCCTTACAATGAGCAGTTCTTC. Its protein is CASSLSGGPYNEQFF.

This clone has a handful of counts. The chain carries TRBV29-1 and TRBJ1-2; D unresolved. The CDR3 consists of 12 residues. V lost 3 bases and J 3 bases, leaving 8 bases between the germline ends. Germline V CDR1 and CDR2: SQVTM, ANQGSEA. CDR3 nucleotide sequence: TGCAGCGTTGAGGTCAACCACTATGGCTACACCTTC. It yields the protein CSVEVNHYGYTF.

The chain couples TRBV6-1 to TRBJ2-4; unclear D gene. CDR1 is MNHNS and CDR2 is SASEGT in the germline V gene. V gave up 3 bases and J gave up 7 bases, with 4 bases separating them. This CDR3 is 11 amino acids long. CDR3 sequence: CASSDINIQYF. In nucleotides, the CDR3 is TGTGCCAGCAGTGATATCAACATTCAGTACTTC.

The chain employs TRBV11-2 and TRBJ2-3; 9 positions match TRBD2. Germline loops: CDR1 SGHAT, CDR2 FQNNGV. The CDR3 contains 16 residues. Trimming at V came to 4 bases and at J to 5 bases, leaving 10 bases not matched to a gene. The CDR3 DNA reads TGTGCCAGCAGCTCCACGTTTGCGGGGGGGCAAGATACGCAGTATTTT. The encoded protein is CASSSTFAGGQDTQYF.

This chain joins TRBV5-8 and TRBJ1-6; D might be TRBD1 (5 bases). V was pared by 0 bases and J by 7 bases, with 14 bases between. Germline assignment: CDR1 SGHTS and CDR2 YDEGEE. The CDR3 has 16 residues. Here the CDR3 DNA reads TGTGCCAGCAGCTTGGGCTTCGGGGGAAAAAATTCACCCCTCCACTTT. Its translation is CASSLGFGGKNSPLHF.

This chain connects TRBV1 to TRBJ2-5. TRBV1 is described as a pseudogene. The CDR3 length is 12 residues. The CDR3 DNA follows: TGCACCAGCAGCCAAGATCAAGAGACCCAGTACTTC. Its protein product is CTSSQDQETQYF.

The chain carries TRBV15 and TRBJ2-1, with D tentatively TRBD1 (6 bases). V lost 2 bases to trimming and J lost 2 bases, with 22 bases between them. Germline assignment: CDR1 LNHNV and CDR2 YYDKDF (reference sequence). The CDR3 loop spans 19 amino acids. CDR3 amino acids: CATSRLNRALNPTYNEQFF. In DNA, the CDR3 is TGTGCCACCAGCAGACTTAACAGGGCACTAAACCCGACCTACAATGAGCAGTTCTTC. Based on the CDR3 plus reference TRBV15 and TRBJ2-1, the full variable domain is DAMVIQNPRYQVTQFGKPVTLSCSQTLNHNVMYWYQQKSSQAPKLLFHYYDKDFNNEADTPDNFQSRRPNTSFCFLDIRSPGLGDTAMYLCATSRLNRALNPTYNEQFFGPGTRLTVL.

The chain combines TRBV7-9 with TRBJ2-7; D is perhaps TRBD1 (6 bases). V was cut by 5 bases and J by 6 bases, with 11 bases left in between. Germline values: CDR1 SEHNR, CDR2 FQNEAQ (reference sequence). There are 12 residues in the CDR3. CDR3 loop: CASSQQGIEQYV. The CDR3 DNA reads TGTGCCAGCAGCCAACAGGGAATCGAGCAGTACGTC.

The rearrangement uses TRBV5-4 and TRBJ1-5; D may be TRBD1 (5 bases). V shed 0 bases and J shed 7 bases, with 11 bases lying between them. The CDR3 totals 14 residues. Per the germline V gene, CDR1 is SGHNT and CDR2 is YYREEE (reference sequence). CDR3 in amino acids: CASSLAGGNQPQHF. DNA of the CDR3: TGTGCCAGCAGCTTGGCGGGGGGGAACCAGCCCCAGCATTTT.

The chain employs TRBV5-1 and TRBJ1-4, with 10 bases matching TRBD1. Trimming removed 5 bases from V and 8 bases from J; junction bases left unmatched: 6. Germline V gives CDR1 SGHRS, CDR2 YFSETQ. The CDR3 sequence is 14 residues long. CDR3 protein: CASRPGTGEEKLFF. The CDR3 DNA is TGCGCCAGCAGACCCGGGACAGGGGAGGAAAAACTGTTTTTT.